One and the same sample provided the 21 T cell receptor beta chains below, sequenced in a study of T cells after yellow fever vaccination. TCRdb re-analysed the 5' RACE reads in MiXCR, keeping a single row per CDR3 protein. The sample consists of hundreds of thousands of distinct CDR3 sequences, around 19% of them appearing once. The input for sequencing was PBMCs, taken before the yellow fever booster vaccination. These receptors came from a man aged 18 to 30 who received the YFV17D yellow fever vaccine.

V is TRBV11-2 and J is TRBJ2-5; 11 positions agree with TRBD2. This CDR3 comprises 19 residues. The germline V gene encodes CDR1 SGHAT and CDR2 FQNNGV. The V and J ends lost 0 bases and 3 bases, in that order; junction bases with no gene match: 12. The CDR3 DNA sequence: TGTGCCAGCAGCTTAGATCTTCAGCTGACTAGCGGGGAGAAAGAGACCCAGTACTTC. It translates to CASSLDLQLTSGEKETQYF.

V usage is TRBV12-3 or TRBV12-4 and J usage is TRBJ1-2; D might be TRBD1 (5 bases). The germline V and J ends were trimmed by 9 bases and 3 bases, with 8 bases remaining between them. This CDR3 has 11 amino acids. CDR3 protein: CASGGDYGYTF. Written as DNA, the CDR3 is TGTGCCAGTGGGGGGGACTATGGCTACACCTTC.

The genes are TRBV10-3 and TRBJ2-5; D ambiguous. V lost 6 bases to trimming and J lost 1 base, with 15 bases between them. The CDR3 length is 15 residues. Looked up from germline, CDR1 is ENHRY and CDR2 is SYGVKD. CDR3 residues: CAISDSTGTQETQYF. CDR3 bases: TGTGCCATCAGCGATTCAACTGGAACCCAAGAGACCCAGTACTTC.

In its sample, this clonotype was seen a few times. The rearrangement links TRBV9 to TRBJ1-1; D unresolved. V dropped 0 bases and J dropped 0 bases, with 15 bases sitting between them. The CDR3 is made up of 17 amino acids. Germline V gene sequence: CDR1 SGDLS, CDR2 YYNGEE. The CDR3 reads CASSVGPASNMNTEAFF. Written as DNA, the CDR3 is TGTGCCAGCAGCGTAGGGCCGGCATCAAACATGAACACTGAAGCTTTCTTT.

V is TRBV4-1 and J is TRBJ1-6; unclear D gene. In germline, CDR1 is MGHRA, CDR2 YSYEKL. The ends were cut back, 0 bases at V and 7 bases at J, with 13 bases in the middle. The CDR3 has 16 amino acids. CDR3 nucleotide sequence: TGCGCCAGCAGCCAAGATGGTTCGGTTGAGAATTCACCCCTCCACTTT. Its protein product is CASSQDGSVENSPLHF.

This clonotype was counted between two and nine times. This chain joins TRBV6-2 or TRBV6-3 and TRBJ2-5, with D possibly being TRBD2 (6 bases). The length of the CDR3 is 13 residues. Germline lookup yields CDR1 MNHEY and CDR2 SVGEGT. The ends were cut back, 4 bases at V and 4 bases at J, with 10 bases in the middle. CDR3 amino acids: CASSFGGAETQYF. In nucleotides, the CDR3 is TGTGCCAGCAGTTTTGGCGGGGCAGAGACCCAGTACTTC.

This clonotype appeared a single time. V and J are TRBV29-1 and TRBJ2-7; tentative D call: TRBD1 (5 bases). Germline CDR1 reads SQVTM; CDR2 reads ANQGSEA. The CDR3 length is 15 residues. With 7 bases removed from V and 0 bases from J, the gap between germline ends came to 19 bases. For the CDR3, the DNA is TGCAGCGCCGTCCCCCCGGCGACAGACTCCTACGAGCAGTACTTC. This sequence encodes CSAVPPATDSYEQYF.

This rearrangement joins TRBV18 to TRBJ2-5; D call uncertain. Germline values: CDR1 KGHSH, CDR2 LQKENI. This CDR3 is 14 amino acids long. Trimming cost V 3 bases and J 2 bases, with 10 bases left between them. The CDR3 DNA reads as TGTGCCAGCTCACCGGTTGCGGTTCAAGAGACCCAGTACTTC. Translation: CASSPVAVQETQYF.

This clonotype was seen a few times. The chain uses TRBV11-2 and TRBJ1-3; 7 bases line up with TRBD1. The length of the CDR3 is 15 residues. CDR1 is SGHAT and CDR2 is FQNNGV in the germline V gene. V dropped 0 bases and J dropped 2; count of bases not matched to a gene: 1. This CDR3 reads CASSLEGGPGNTIYF. In DNA form, the CDR3 reads TGTGCCAGCAGCTTAGAAGGGGGCCCTGGAAACACCATATATTTT.

The J gene is TRBJ2-7, the V gene TRBV4-3, with 9 bases lining up with TRBD1. Trimming removed 1 base from V and 6 bases from J; junction bases left unmatched: 13. This CDR3 region has 17 residues. Germline V CDR1 and CDR2: LGHNA, YSLEER. This CDR3 is CASSQVMGGTGIAEQYF. The CDR3 DNA follows: TGCGCCAGCAGCCAAGTAATGGGGGGGACAGGGATCGCCGAGCAGTACTTC.

This clonotype was detected only a few times. This sequence joins TRBV7-2 and TRBJ2-7, with D unresolved. V was pared by 4 bases and J by 6 bases, with 13 bases between. This CDR3 is built from 13 residues. CDR1 and CDR2 from the germline V gene are SGHTA and FQGNSA. The CDR3 DNA reads as TGTGCCAGCAGCTGGGGTCCCCGAGGCGAGCAGTACTTC. Its translation: CASSWGPRGEQYF.

The chain combines TRBV5-1 with TRBJ1-2, with a tentative D call TRBD1 (5 bases). CDR1 and CDR2 from the germline V gene are SGHRS and YFSETQ. V shed 4 bases and J shed 6 bases, with 16 bases lying between them. The CDR3 runs 14 residues. The CDR3 loop reads CASSPGGGKDGYTF. As DNA, the CDR3 is TGCGCCAGCAGCCCCGGCGGGGGAAAGGATGGCTACACCTTC.

The gene calls are TRBV18 and TRBJ1-1; 9 nucleotides match TRBD1. Germline CDR1 and CDR2: KGHSH and LQKENI. J gave up 4 bases and V 3 bases, and 9 bases lay outside the gene matches. The CDR3 runs 16 residues. CDR3 sequence: CASSPTQGAPTTEAFF. The DNA of the CDR3 is TGTGCCAGCTCACCTACACAGGGGGCCCCGACCACTGAAGCTTTCTTT.

The chain employs TRBV18 and TRBJ2-7; TRBD1 matches 7 bases. V trimming: 6 bases; J trimming: 1 base; junction bases outside the gene matches: 0. The CDR3 contains 12 residues. Germline CDR1 KGHSH, CDR2 LQKENI. CDR3 DNA: TGTGCCAGCTCGGGACAGTCCTACGAGCAGTACGTC. The encoded protein is CASSGQSYEQYV.

The gene calls are TRBV5-5 and TRBJ2-1, with 13 bases aligning to TRBD2. From germline, CDR1 is SGHKS and CDR2 YYEKEE (reference sequence). V trimming: 6 bases; J trimming: 10 bases; junction bases outside the gene matches: 10. The CDR3 runs to 15 residues. CDR3 protein: CASNGLAGATWEQFF. CDR3 nucleotide sequence: TGTGCCAGCAACGGACTAGCGGGGGCTACCTGGGAGCAGTTCTTC.

The chain couples TRBV6-2 or TRBV6-3 to TRBJ1-1; D remains ambiguous. The CDR3 spans 14 residues. Germline lookup yields CDR1 MNHEY and CDR2 SVGEGT. V was shortened by 7 bases and J by 1 base, with 13 bases between the two germline ends. The CDR3 reads CASTPDRRNTEAFF. In nucleotides, the CDR3 is TGTGCCAGCACTCCCGATCGGAGGAACACTGAAGCTTTCTTT.

This rearrangement joins TRBV5-1 to TRBJ2-5; D is unresolved. CDR1 is SGHRS and CDR2 is YFSETQ in the germline V gene. V lost 3 bases and J lost 4, with 13 bases in between. This CDR3 has 14 amino acids. The CDR3 coding sequence is TGCGCCAGCAGCTCCAGCAACTGGGGAGAGACCCAGTACTTC. Translation gives CASSSSNWGETQYF.

The rearrangement uses TRBV6-6 and TRBJ1-5; the match to TRBD1 covers 12 bases. CDR1 is MNHNY and CDR2 is SVGAGI in the germline V gene (reference sequence). After removal of 5 bases from V and 5 bases from J, the junction contained 4 bases not matched to a gene. The CDR3 loop spans 15 amino acids. The DNA for the CDR3 is TGTGCCAGCAGTACCGGGGACAGGGGGCATCAGCCCCAGCATTTT. Its protein is CASSTGDRGHQPQHF.

This clonotype was counted between two and nine times. The V and J genes are TRBV20-1 and TRBJ2-3, with D maybe TRBD2 (6 bases). CDR1 and CDR2 (germline): DFQATT, SNEGSKA (reference sequence). V was trimmed by 5 bases and J by 9 bases, leaving 18 bases between them. This CDR3 is 13 amino acids long. The DNA of the CDR3 is TGCAGTGCTCGATGGGAGAACCGGGGGACGCAGTATTTT. Protein: CSARWENRGTQYF.

The chain is built from TRBV30 and TRBJ1-6; a weak D match, TRBD1 (6 bases). The CDR3 length is 11 residues. Germline lookup yields CDR1 GTSNPN and CDR2 SVGIG (reference sequence). V was trimmed by 5 bases and J by 7 bases, leaving 6 bases between them. The CDR3 DNA reads TGTGCCTGGGACAGGAATTCACCCCTCCACTTT. Translating gives CAWDRNSPLHF.

V gene TRBV7-8 combines with J gene TRBJ1-4; 7 nucleotides match TRBD1. This CDR3 has 16 amino acids. Germline trimming cut 5 bases from V and 4 bases from J; bases unmatched to any gene: 10. CDR1 is SGHVS, CDR2 FQNEAQ, per germline. CDR3 protein: CASSDGTASFNEKLFF. The CDR3 DNA is TGTGCCAGCAGCGACGGGACAGCCTCCTTTAATGAAAAACTGTTTTTT.